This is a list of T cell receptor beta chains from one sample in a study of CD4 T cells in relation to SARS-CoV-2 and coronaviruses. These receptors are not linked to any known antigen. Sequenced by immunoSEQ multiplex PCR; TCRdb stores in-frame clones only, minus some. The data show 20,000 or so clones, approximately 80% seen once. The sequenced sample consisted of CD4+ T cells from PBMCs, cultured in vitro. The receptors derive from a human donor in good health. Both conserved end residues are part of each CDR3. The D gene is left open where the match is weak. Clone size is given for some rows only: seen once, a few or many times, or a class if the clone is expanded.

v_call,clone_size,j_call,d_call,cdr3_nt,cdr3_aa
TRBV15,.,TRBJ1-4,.,TGTGCCACCAGCAGAGGGTTCGGGTTCGACAATGAAAAACTGTTTTTT,CATSRGFGFDNEKLFF
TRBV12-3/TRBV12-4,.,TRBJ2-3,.,TGTGCCAGCACCTCGTTTGATACGCAGTATTTT,CASTSFDTQYF
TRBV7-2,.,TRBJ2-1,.,TGTGCCAGCAGCTTATCTTGGAGGGCCCAAAATGAGCAGTTCTTC,CASSLSWRAQNEQFF
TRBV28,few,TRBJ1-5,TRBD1,TGTGCCAGCAGTTTACCCACAGGGGCCCCAATCCATAGCAATCAGCCCCAGCATTTT,CASSLPTGAPIHSNQPQHF
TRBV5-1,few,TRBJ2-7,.,TGCGCCAGCCAACCAGACAGTTTAATCGAGCAGTACTTC,CASQPDSLIEQYF
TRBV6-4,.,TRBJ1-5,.,TGTGCCAGCAGCGAAGGAGAGGGGGATCAGCCCCAGCATTTT,CASSEGEGDQPQHF
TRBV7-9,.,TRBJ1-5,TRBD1,TGTGCCAGCAGCTTAGCGTTTGGACAGGGAATCAATCAGCCCCAGCATTTT,CASSLAFGQGINQPQHF
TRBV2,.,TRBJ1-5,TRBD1,TGTGCCAGCAGTGGGACAGGGGTTAATCAGCCCCAGCATTTT,CASSGTGVNQPQHF
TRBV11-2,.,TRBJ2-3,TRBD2,TGTGCCAGCAGCATTAGCGGGAGCACAGATACGCAGTATTTT,CASSISGSTDTQYF
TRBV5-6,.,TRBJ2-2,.,TGTGCCAGCAGCTTGGGGGTCACCGGGGAGCTGTTTTTT,CASSLGVTGELFF
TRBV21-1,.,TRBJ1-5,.,TGTGCCAGCAGCCCACAGAGCAATCAGCCCCAGCATTTT,CASSPQSNQPQHF
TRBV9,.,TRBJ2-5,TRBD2,TGTGCCAGCAGCGTACAGGTTAGCGGGGGTCAAGAGACCCAGTACTTC,CASSVQVSGGQETQYF
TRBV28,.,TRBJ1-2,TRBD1,TGTGCCAGCAGTTTATACAGGGGCTCCTATGGCTACACCTTC,CASSLYRGSYGYTF
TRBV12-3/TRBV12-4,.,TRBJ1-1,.,TGTGCCAGCAGTCGGAACCAGGGAACTGAAGCTTTCTTT,CASSRNQGTEAFF
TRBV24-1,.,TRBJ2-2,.,TGTGCCACCAGTGCCGTTCACTTGGACACCGGGGAGCTGTTTTTT,CATSAVHLDTGELFF
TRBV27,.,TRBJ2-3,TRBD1,TGTGCCAGCAGTTTGTGGGACAGCGGAGCAGATACGCAGTATTTT,CASSLWDSGADTQYF
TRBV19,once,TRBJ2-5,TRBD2,TGTGCCAGTAGTACCCGGACTAGCGGGAGGGCCCAAGAGACCCAGTACTTC,CASSTRTSGRAQETQYF
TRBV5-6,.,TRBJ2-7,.,TGTGCCAGCAGCCTGGCTATCTTGAGCCCCACGTACGAGCAGTACTTC,CASSLAILSPTYEQYF
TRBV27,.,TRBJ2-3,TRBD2,TGTGCCAGCAGATCCGGGACTATCTTATTCGGCGCGGATACGCAGTATTTT,CASRSGTILFGADTQYF
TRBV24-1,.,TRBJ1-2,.,TGTGCCACCAGTGACAGAAACTATGGCTACACCTTC,CATSDRNYGYTF
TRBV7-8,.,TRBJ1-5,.,TGTGCCAGCAGCCGTAAACAGGGAAGCAATCAGCCCCAGCATTTT,CASSRKQGSNQPQHF
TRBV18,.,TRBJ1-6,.,TGTGCCAGCTCACCACAAGACCAGGGGCTTCGGTCACCCCTCCACTTT,CASSPQDQGLRSPLHF
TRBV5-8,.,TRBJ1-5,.,TGTGCCAGCAGCTTGTTCAATCAGCCCCAGCATTTT,CASSLFNQPQHF
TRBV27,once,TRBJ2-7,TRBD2,TGTGCCAGCAGTTCCCTGATGACATCGGGGGGGTACGAGCAGTACTTC,CASSSLMTSGGYEQYF
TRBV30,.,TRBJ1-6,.,TGTGCCTGGAGCGAAGGGGGGGCTTATAATTCACCCCTCCACTTT,CAWSEGGAYNSPLHF
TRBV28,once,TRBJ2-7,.,TGTGCCAGCAGTTTAATGGCGGAATTGGGGTACGAGCAGTACTTC,CASSLMAELGYEQYF
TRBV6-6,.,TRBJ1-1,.,TGTGCCAGCACCGGACTGGGAGAAGCTTTCTTT,CASTGLGEAFF
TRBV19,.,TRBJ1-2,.,TGTGCCAGTAGTATCAATACCGGGGCACGGAAGGGCTACACCTTC,CASSINTGARKGYTF
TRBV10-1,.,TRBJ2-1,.,TGCGCCAGCAGCCCCGGGACCAGAGGCAATGAGCAGTTCTTC,CASSPGTRGNEQFF
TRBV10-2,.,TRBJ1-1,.,TGCGCCAGCAGTGAACAGAACACTGAAGCTTTCTTT,CASSEQNTEAFF
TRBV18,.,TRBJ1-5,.,TGTGCCAGCTCACCGGGGGAGGGTCAGCCCCAGCATTTT,CASSPGEGQPQHF
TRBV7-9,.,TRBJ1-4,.,TGTGCCAGCAGCTCCCAGGGAGCAACTAATGAAAAACTGTTTTTT,CASSSQGATNEKLFF
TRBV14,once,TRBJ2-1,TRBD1,TGTGCCAGCAGCCAAGGGACAGGGGGCTTCGATGAGCAGTTCTTC,CASSQGTGGFDEQFF
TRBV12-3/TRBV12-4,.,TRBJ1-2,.,TGTGCCAGCAGTCAAAGGGCCGGGGGGGGCTACACCTTC,CASSQRAGGGYTF
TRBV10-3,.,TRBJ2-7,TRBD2,TGTGCCATCAGTGAGTACTCAGCGGGATCCTCTGGGCAGTACTTC,CAISEYSAGSSGQYF
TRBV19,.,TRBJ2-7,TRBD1,TGTGCCAGTAGCACCGGGACAGGTCCCTACGAGCAGTACTTC,CASSTGTGPYEQYF
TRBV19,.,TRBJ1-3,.,TGTGCCAGTAGTATAGTTCTGGGAAGGACCTCTGGAAACACCATATATTTT,CASSIVLGRTSGNTIYF
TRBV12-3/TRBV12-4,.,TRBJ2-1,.,TGTGCCAGCAGTTTAACCACTACCGGTGAGCAGTTCTTC,CASSLTTTGEQFF
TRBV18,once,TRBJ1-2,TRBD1,TGTGCCAGCTCGCCCACAGGGGACGGCTACACCTTC,CASSPTGDGYTF
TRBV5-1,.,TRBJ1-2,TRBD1,TGCGCCAGCAGCCCGACCGGGTGGGACAGGGCGTCTGGCTACACCTTC,CASSPTGWDRASGYTF
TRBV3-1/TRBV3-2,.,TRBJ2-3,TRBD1,TGTGCCAGCAGCCCGACCCCGGACAGGGCAGATACGCAGTATTTT,CASSPTPDRADTQYF
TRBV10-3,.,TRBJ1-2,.,TGTGCCATCAGTGACAGAAACTATGGCTACACCTTC,CAISDRNYGYTF
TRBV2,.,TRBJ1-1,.,TGTGCCAGCAGTGATCTACAGCGGGACACTGAAGCTTTCTTT,CASSDLQRDTEAFF
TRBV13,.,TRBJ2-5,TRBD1,TGTGCCAGCAGCCTCGGGACAGGGATGAGGGAGACCCAGTACTTC,CASSLGTGMRETQYF
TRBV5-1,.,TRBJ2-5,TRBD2,TGCGCCAGCAGCCCCGGACTAGCGGAAGAGACCCAGTACTTC,CASSPGLAEETQYF
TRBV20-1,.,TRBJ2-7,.,TGCAGTGCTAGTTCCAGCGGAAGCTCCTACGAGCAGTACTTC,CSASSSGSSYEQYF
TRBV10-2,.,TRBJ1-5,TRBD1,TGCGCCAGCAGTGCGGGACAGGGGGCGGCTCAGCCCCAGCATTTT,CASSAGQGAAQPQHF
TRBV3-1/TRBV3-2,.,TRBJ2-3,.,TGTGCCAGCAGCCCCCCCCATCCGAACGCAGATACGCAGTATTTT,CASSPPHPNADTQYF
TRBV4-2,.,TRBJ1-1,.,TGTGCCAGCAGCCAAGACCCGGGGGCTCTAGGAACTGAAGCTTTCTTT,CASSQDPGALGTEAFF
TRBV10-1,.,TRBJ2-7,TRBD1,TGCGCCAGCAGTGAGGGGACAGGGGCAGAGCAGTACTTC,CASSEGTGAEQYF
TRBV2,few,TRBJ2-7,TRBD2,TGTGCCAGCAGTGAAGCGAGCGGGAGTGGTTACGAGCAGTACTTC,CASSEASGSGYEQYF